The 12 T cell receptor beta chains presented below share a single source sample, sequenced in a study of vaccination and CD4 T cells after COVID-19. Oncomine TCR Beta short-read sequencing was applied to DNA from cultured CD4+ T cells. TCRdb passed the PCR reads through MiXCR, listing each CDR3 protein once. The data show some 22,000 distinct CDR3 sequences, 62% seen once. Documented treatment: approximately nine-day PBMC culture with coronavirus spike peptide pools or control peptides (ViraFEST assay). For these receptors, no antigen is known. Sequencing was performed on CD4+ T cells from blood, cultured in vitro, taken before SARS-CoV-2 vaccination. The receptor source for this set is a human donor who received a COVID-19 vaccine.

This sequence joins TRBV7-2 and TRBJ1-2; 8 bases are a match to TRBD1. The CDR3 consists of 14 residues. Trimming cost V 4 bases and J 2 bases; bases outside gene matches: 3. The V gene's germline CDR1 is SGHTA and CDR2 FQGNSA. CDR3 DNA: TGTGCCAGCAGCTATCGACAGGGGAACTATGGCTACACCTTC. Protein sequence: CASSYRQGNYGYTF.

The rearrangement joins TRBV12-3 or TRBV12-4 to TRBJ2-3; a weak D match, TRBD1 (6 bases). V lost 4 bases and J 4 bases, leaving 18 bases between the germline ends. The CDR3 is 16 amino acids. Here the CDR3 reads CASSSFTGMVSDTQYF. The CDR3 bases are TGTGCCAGCAGTTCCTTTACAGGGATGGTCTCAGATACGCAGTATTTT.

This sequence joins TRBV7-8 and TRBJ1-2, with 8 bases identical to TRBD1. CDR3 length: 13 residues. CDR1 is SGHVS and CDR2 is FQNEAQ in the germline V gene. J was trimmed by 8 bases and V by 5 bases; bases with no gene match: 7. The CDR3 sequence: CASSPDRVQGYTF. The CDR3 DNA is TGTGCCAGCAGCCCGGACAGGGTCCAAGGCTACACCTTC.

J is TRBJ1-5 and V is TRBV7-2; TRBD1 might be the D (5 bases). CDR1 is SGHTA, CDR2 FQGNSA, per germline. V shed 6 bases and J shed 0 bases, with 12 bases lying between them. CDR3 size: 15 residues. The CDR3 sequence is CASSLTGDSNQPQHF. The CDR3 DNA is TGTGCCAGCAGTTTAACAGGAGATAGCAATCAGCCCCAGCATTTT.

This clonotype appeared a few times. The V call is TRBV24-1, the J call TRBJ2-5; D is possibly TRBD1 (6 bases). The V end lost 5 bases, the J end lost 0 bases, and 12 bases lay between the germline ends. The CDR3 is 15 residues long. The germline V gene has CDR1 KGHDR and CDR2 SFDVKD. CDR3 coding DNA: TGTGCCACCAGTGGTACTGAGGGGGACCAAGAGACCCAGTACTTC. It translates to CATSGTEGDQETQYF.

This chain joins TRBV6-5 and TRBJ1-5; 7 bases agree with TRBD1. There are 15 residues in the CDR3. Germline trimming cut 4 bases from V and 0 bases from J; bases unmatched to any gene: 3. Germline V gene lookup returns CDR1 MNHEY and CDR2 SVGAGI. The CDR3 nucleotides read TGTGCCAGCAGTTCCTACAGGGGTAGCAATCAGCCCCAGCATTTT. It translates to CASSSYRGSNQPQHF.

This chain joins TRBV7-2 and TRBJ2-3, with 12 nucleotides matching TRBD2. The CDR3 extends over 19 amino acids. Per the germline V gene, CDR1 is SGHTA and CDR2 is FQGNSA. With 3 bases clipped from V and 2 bases from J, the junction kept 12 bases outside the gene matches. CDR3 amino acids: CASSFPSGGASIYTDTQYF. DNA of the CDR3: TGTGCCAGCAGCTTCCCTAGCGGGGGGGCGTCAATATACACAGATACGCAGTATTTT. The entire variable domain, with the rest obtained from reference TRBV7-2 and TRBJ2-3, is as follows: GAGVSQSPSNKVTEKGKDVELRCDPISGHTALYWYRQSLGQGLEFLIYFQGNSAPDKSGLPSDRFSAERTGGSVSTLTIQRTQQEDSAVYLCASSFPSGGASIYTDTQYFGPGTRLTVL.

J is TRBJ1-6 and V is TRBV2, with D maybe TRBD1 (5 bases). The V gene's germline CDR1 is SNHLY and CDR2 FYNNEI. V shed 5 bases and J shed 8 bases, with 10 bases lying between them. This CDR3 contains 13 residues. The DNA of the CDR3 is TGTGCCAGCAGTCCCGGGGGTCATTCACCCCTCCACTTT. It translates to CASSPGGHSPLHF. Full variable domain (outside the CDR3, taken from reference TRBV2 and TRBJ1-6): EPEVTQTPSHQVTQMGQEVILRCVPISNHLYFYWYRQILGQKVEFLVSFYNNEISEKSEIFDDQFSVERPDGSNFTLKIRSTKLEDSAMYFCASSPGGHSPLHFGNGTRLTVT.

This sequence joins TRBV10-3 and TRBJ1-6, with D perhaps TRBD1 (5 bases). The germline V gene has CDR1 ENHRY and CDR2 SYGVKD. Trimming stripped 3 bases from V and 10 bases from J, with 16 bases between. The length of the CDR3 is 15 residues. The CDR3 reads CAISDFWPQGSPLHF. The DNA for the CDR3 is TGTGCCATCAGTGACTTCTGGCCTCAGGGCTCACCCCTCCACTTT.

The J gene is TRBJ1-2, the V gene TRBV27; D gene unclear. The CDR3 covers 17 residues. V dropped 5 bases and J dropped 4 bases, with 23 bases sitting between them. The germline gives CDR1 MNHEY, CDR2 SMNVEV (reference sequence). CDR3: CASSPHPRTPIGYGYTF. DNA of the CDR3: TGTGCCAGCAGTCCGCATCCCCGGACCCCGATAGGCTATGGCTACACCTTC.

J is TRBJ1-1 and V is TRBV6-1; TRBD1 is a possible D gene (5 bases). Trimming took off 2 bases at V and 5 bases at J, with 12 bases between the two ends. Germline V gene sequence: CDR1 MNHNS, CDR2 SASEGT. The CDR3 extends over 14 amino acids. The CDR3 loop is CASSELQGGTEAFF. CDR3 sequence (DNA): TGTGCCAGCAGTGAATTGCAGGGTGGGACTGAAGCTTTCTTT.

The V call is TRBV12-3 or TRBV12-4, the J call TRBJ1-2, with 7 bases that match TRBD1. J was trimmed by 10 bases and V by 7 bases; bases with no gene match: 9. This CDR3 contains 12 residues. The DNA of the CDR3 is TGTGCCAGCACCTACAGGGGCATCGACTACACCTTC. Protein product: CASTYRGIDYTF.